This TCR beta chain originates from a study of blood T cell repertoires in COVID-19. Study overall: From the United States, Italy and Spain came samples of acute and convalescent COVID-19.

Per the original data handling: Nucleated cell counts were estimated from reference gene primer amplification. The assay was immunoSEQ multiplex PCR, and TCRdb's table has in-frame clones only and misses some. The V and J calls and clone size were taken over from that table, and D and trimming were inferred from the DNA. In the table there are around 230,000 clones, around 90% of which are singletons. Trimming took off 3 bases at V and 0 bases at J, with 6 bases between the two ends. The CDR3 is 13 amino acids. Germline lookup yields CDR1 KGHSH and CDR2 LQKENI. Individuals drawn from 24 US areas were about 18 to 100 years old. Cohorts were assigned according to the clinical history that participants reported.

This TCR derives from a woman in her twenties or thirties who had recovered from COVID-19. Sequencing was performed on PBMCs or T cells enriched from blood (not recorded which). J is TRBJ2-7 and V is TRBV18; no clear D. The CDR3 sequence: CASSPQSSYEQYF. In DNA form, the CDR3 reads TGTGCCAGCTCACCCCAGTCCTCCTACGAGCAGTACTTC.